The rows below give T cell receptor beta chains drawn from one sample of a study of T cell responses to AZD1222 COVID-19 vaccine. This table comes from immunoSEQ multiplex PCR, and its TCRdb copy is limited to in-frame clones, with some not included. Of about 35,000 clones in the sample, 80% to 90% were seen once. The source was peripheral blood, collected on day 0 of AZD1222 vaccination. These receptors all stem from an adult in good health. CDR3s include the opening cysteine and the closing phenylalanine or tryptophan. D genes are given only for firm matches. Only some rows state a clone size, as once, few, many or a class for expanded clones.

>TRBJ1-3|.|TRBV6-4|.
CASSPDGKTGNTIYF
TGTGCCAGCAGTCCGGACGGGAAAACTGGAAACACCATATATTTT
>TRBJ1-2|.|TRBV5-1|.
CASSPGTPQGYTF
TGCGCCAGCAGCCCCGGGACCCCCCAGGGCTACACCTTC
>TRBJ1-2|.|TRBV5-6|.
CASSFQGSGKGYTF
TGTGCCAGCAGCTTTCAGGGGTCGGGGAAGGGCTACACCTTC
>TRBJ1-4|.|TRBV29-1|.
CSISIGEKLFF
TGCAGCATCTCGATAGGGGAAAAACTGTTTTTT
>TRBJ1-5|.|TRBV7-2|.
CASSLPHQPQHF
TGTGCCAGCAGCTTACCCCATCAGCCCCAGCATTTT
>TRBJ2-7|.|TRBV19|once
CAMRGRDEHSYEQYF
TGTGCCATGAGGGGGCGGGACGAGCACTCCTACGAGCAGTACTTC
>TRBJ1-5|.|TRBV2|.
CASNERGGNQPQHF
TGTGCCAGCAACGAGAGGGGGGGCAATCAGCCCCAGCATTTT
>TRBJ1-1|TRBD1|TRBV27|.
CASSFRGLTEAFF
TGTGCCAGCAGTTTCAGGGGGCTCACTGAAGCTTTCTTT
>TRBJ2-1|TRBD2|TRBV28|.
CASRPARGLAGGPWGEQFF
TGTGCCAGCAGGCCGGCTAGGGGTCTAGCGGGAGGCCCTTGGGGTGAGCAGTTCTTC
>TRBJ2-7|.|TRBV7-2|.
CASSLEGLMDYEQYF
TGTGCCAGCAGCTTAGAGGGACTCATGGATTACGAGCAGTACTTC
>TRBJ2-1|TRBD2|TRBV20-1|.
CSASGGSGRSFSYNEQFF
TGCAGTGCTAGTGGTGGTAGCGGGAGATCTTTCTCCTACAATGAGCAGTTCTTC
>TRBJ1-6|.|TRBV7-6|few
CASSLMGAGYNSPLHF
TGTGCCAGCAGCTTAATGGGGGCGGGTTATAATTCACCCCTCCACTTT
>TRBJ1-1|TRBD1|TRBV11-1|few
CASSSGGSGGTEAFF
TGTGCCAGCAGCTCAGGGGGGTCAGGGGGCACTGAAGCTTTCTTT
>TRBJ1-5|.|TRBV5-8|.
CASSADYTGQPQHF
TGTGCCAGCAGTGCCGACTATACGGGTCAGCCCCAGCATTTT
>TRBJ2-5|TRBD1|TRBV28|.
CASSTDTGQDQETQYF
TGTGCCAGCAGCACGGATACGGGACAGGACCAAGAGACCCAGTACTTC
>TRBJ2-1|TRBD2|TRBV27|.
CASMKSGTSGYNEQFF
TGTGCCAGCATGAAATCCGGGACTAGCGGCTACAATGAGCAGTTCTTC
>TRBJ1-5|TRBD1|TRBV28|.
CASSNSRQGAGQPQHF
TGTGCCAGCAGTAACAGCCGCCAGGGGGCGGGTCAGCCCCAGCATTTT
>TRBJ2-5|.|TRBV30|.
CAWSKGSGETQYF
TGTGCCTGGAGTAAAGGGTCGGGGGAGACCCAGTACTTC
>TRBJ2-7|.|TRBV6-2/TRBV6-3|.
CASSYQQGSSYEQYF
TGTGCCAGCAGTTACCAACAGGGAAGCTCCTACGAGCAGTACTTC
>TRBJ2-1|TRBD1|TRBV7-6|.
CASSLRDSPNEQFF
TGTGCCAGCAGCCTCCGGGACAGCCCCAATGAGCAGTTCTTC
>TRBJ1-6|.|TRBV28|.
CASSLTGPANSPLHF
TGTGCCAGCAGTTTAACAGGTCCCGCCAATTCACCCCTCCACTTT
>TRBJ1-1|TRBD1|TRBV28|.
CASSLSSGTGGNPNTEAFF
TGTGCCAGCAGTTTAAGTTCGGGGACAGGGGGCAACCCGAACACTGAAGCTTTCTTT
>TRBJ2-1|.|TRBV19|.
CASSIADSHRNEQFF
TGTGCCAGTAGTATCGCGGACAGTCATAGGAATGAGCAGTTCTTC
>TRBJ2-1|TRBD2|TRBV30|.
CAWRLAGGVRFF
TGTGCCTGGAGACTAGCGGGAGGGGTGCGGTTCTTC